This T cell receptor beta chain was documented in a study of identical twins. Findings and caveats of the study: Carriage of fewer insertions was seen in abundant cord blood beta clonotypes, whereas memory repertoires showed none.

This clonotype was found many times. The antigen remains unidentified. Trimming cost V 7 bases and J 5 bases; bases outside gene matches: 8. The CDR3 contains 14 residues. TCRdb recomputed calls from the 5' RACE reads with MiXCR, one row per CDR3 protein. The table has hundreds of thousands of distinct CDR3 sequences, 7.1% seen once. This sample also appeared in a second study, on yellow fever vaccine responses in identical twins.

The rearrangement joins TRBV12-3 or TRBV12-4 to TRBJ2-7; 10 bases are shared with TRBD2. This TCR was recovered from a woman younger than 35 in good health. The sequenced sample was PBMCs. The CDR3 DNA is TGTGCCAGCAAGCCTAGCGGGAGTCGGAACGAGCAGTACTTC. As protein: CASKPSGSRNEQYF.